This is a list of T cell receptor beta chains from one sample in a study of blood T cell repertoires in COVID-19. Here immunoSEQ multiplex PCR was the method, and the copy in TCRdb shows in-frame clones only, minus some. The repertoire holds nearly 350,000 clones, with around nine tenths as singletons. The specimen sequenced was peripheral blood. These receptors were obtained from a woman in her 70s with COVID-19, enrolled during active disease. The CDR3 runs from the conserved cysteine through the conserved F or W. Fields, in order: CDR3 protein, CDR3 DNA, D gene, clone size, J gene, V gene. D genes are given only for firm matches. The size field is filled for only some rows; it gives once, few, many or a size class.

CASSQEGGRGETQYF | TGCGCCAGCAGCCAAGAGGGAGGGCGCGGCGAGACCCAGTACTTC | TRBD2 | few | TRBJ2-5 | TRBV4-1
CASSHGDRALGETQYF | TGTGCCAGCAGTCACGGGGACAGGGCTCTCGGGGAGACCCAGTACTTC | TRBD1 | . | TRBJ2-5 | TRBV6-2/TRBV6-3
CASSSTGYEQYF | TGTGCCAGTAGTTCAACAGGCTACGAGCAGTACTTC | . | . | TRBJ2-7 | TRBV19
CASSSWTHPRGEAFF | TGTGCCAGCAGCTCCTGGACTCACCCGCGAGGTGAAGCTTTCTTT | . | . | TRBJ1-1 | TRBV7-2
CASSRAGRFNQPQHF | TGTGCCAGCAGTAGAGCGGGACGGTTCAATCAGCCCCAGCATTTT | . | . | TRBJ1-5 | TRBV6-2/TRBV6-3
CATTPQGTHEQYF | TGTGCCACCACCCCCCAGGGGACCCACGAGCAGTACTTC | . | . | TRBJ2-7 | TRBV19
CASSPRIFSGATNEKLFF | TGTGCCAGCTCACCACGAATTTTTTCAGGTGCAACTAATGAAAAACTGTTTTTT | . | . | TRBJ1-4 | TRBV18
CASSLLAGDTQYF | TGTGCCAGCAGTTTACTAGCGGGGGATACGCAGTATTTT | TRBD2 | . | TRBJ2-3 | TRBV27
CASSYSTGGWAAFF | TGTGCCAGCAGTTACTCAACAGGGGGATGGGCAGCTTTCTTT | TRBD1 | . | TRBJ1-1 | TRBV6-5
CAWSVGGMNTEAFF | TGTGCCTGGAGTGTAGGAGGTATGAACACTGAAGCTTTCTTT | . | . | TRBJ1-1 | TRBV30
CASSPMFLQGRAGNTIYF | TGTGCCAGCAGCCCTATGTTTTTACAGGGAAGGGCTGGAAACACCATATATTTT | . | . | TRBJ1-3 | TRBV5-6
CASSTSGGAGGYEQYF | TGTGCCAGCTCGACTAGCGGGGGGGCAGGAGGTTACGAGCAGTACTTC | TRBD2 | . | TRBJ2-7 | TRBV9
CASSIAGAGDRGYTF | TGTGCCAGTAGTATAGCGGGTGCAGGGGATCGTGGCTACACCTTC | . | . | TRBJ1-2 | TRBV19
CAWSPGDGGKYGYTF | TGTGCCTGGAGTCCGGGGGACGGAGGTAAATATGGCTACACCTTC | . | . | TRBJ1-2 | TRBV30
CATRRVAGAGYTF | TGTGCCACCAGGAGAGTCGCGGGGGCAGGCTACACCTTC | . | . | TRBJ1-2 | TRBV15
CASRGPGTGGASTEAFF | TGCGCCAGCCGGGGGCCCGGGACAGGGGGCGCGAGCACTGAAGCTTTCTTT | TRBD1 | . | TRBJ1-1 | TRBV4-1
CASTEQGGSYEQYF | TGTGCCAGCACCGAACAGGGTGGGAGCTACGAGCAGTACTTC | . | . | TRBJ2-7 | TRBV6-5
CASNLGQGYLETQYF | TGTGCCAGCAATTTGGGACAGGGATATTTGGAGACCCAGTACTTC | TRBD1 | . | TRBJ2-5 | TRBV6-5
CASSPAGGEGYTF | TGTGCCAGCAGCCCCGCAGGGGGCGAGGGCTACACCTTC | TRBD1 | few | TRBJ1-2 | TRBV6-5
CSVENRGNYGYTF | TGCAGCGTTGAAAACAGGGGTAACTATGGCTACACCTTC | TRBD1 | . | TRBJ1-2 | TRBV29-1
CASSLPPNTEAFF | TGTGCCAGCAGCCTACCCCCGAACACTGAAGCTTTCTTT | . | . | TRBJ1-1 | TRBV5-6
CASSPRQGPDQPQHF | TGTGCCAGCTCACCGAGACAGGGGCCAGATCAGCCCCAGCATTTT | TRBD1 | . | TRBJ1-5 | TRBV18
CASTLRGGNTEAFF | TGTGCCAGTACCCTCCGGGGAGGGAACACTGAAGCTTTCTTT | . | . | TRBJ1-1 | TRBV19
CASSPAGGGRAPQYF | TGTGCCAGCAGCCCGGCCGGGGGCGGGAGAGCGCCCCAGTACTTC | . | few | TRBJ2-5 | TRBV3-1/TRBV3-2